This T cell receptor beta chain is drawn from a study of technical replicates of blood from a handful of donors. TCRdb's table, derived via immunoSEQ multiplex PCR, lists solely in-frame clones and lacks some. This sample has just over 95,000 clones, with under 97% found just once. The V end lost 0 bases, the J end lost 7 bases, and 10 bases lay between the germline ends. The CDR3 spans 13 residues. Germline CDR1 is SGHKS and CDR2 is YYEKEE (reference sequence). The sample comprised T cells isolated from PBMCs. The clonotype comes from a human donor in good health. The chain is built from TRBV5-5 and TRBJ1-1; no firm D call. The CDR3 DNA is TGTGCCAGCAGCTTGGACGTGGGCAGTGAAGCTTTCTTT. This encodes CASSLDVGSEAFF.